This T cell receptor (beta chain) is from a study of blood T cell repertoires in COVID-19. Overall study: COVID-19 samples from acute and convalescent phases originated in the United States, Italy and Spain.

This clone was detected a few times. Profiled with immunoSEQ multiplex PCR; TCRdb holds only in-frame clones, not every one. The sample has around 250,000 clones, around 90% seen once; the top ten hold 2.5% to 3.5%. The study assigned cohorts using participant-reported clinical history. This CDR3 comprises 14 residues. CDR1 GTSNPN and CDR2 SVGIG come from the germline V gene (reference sequence). The germline V and J ends were trimmed by 8 bases and 3 bases, with 17 bases remaining between them. V usage is TRBV30 and J usage is TRBJ2-1; possible D gene TRBD2, 5 bases. The receptor was isolated from a middle-aged woman who had been exposed to COVID-19. Sequencing was done on a sample of PBMCs or T cells enriched from blood (not recorded which). In nucleotides, the CDR3 is TGTGCCACCGCCTCGGGTCGGGGCTACAATGAGCAGTTCTTC. It yields the protein CATASGRGYNEQFF.